This T cell receptor (beta chain) was sequenced in a study of shared T cell receptors in the human thymus. Using immunoSEQ multiplex PCR, the repertoire was profiled, and TCRdb retains in-frame clones only, with some absent. Among roughly 500,000 clones listed, approximately 78% were seen once. Germline V gene data show CDR1 as ENHRY and CDR2 as SYGVKD. This CDR3 is 15 amino acids long. V was clipped by 2 bases and J by 2 bases, with 9 bases between them. The same data also went into a second study, on human thymus T cells. This second report adds: Each of the donors was a healthy Finnish infant who was undergoing open corrective cardiac surgery for congenital heart defects. Thymic samples were excised during corrective heart operations. Thymic and blood repertoires appeared to show biased V and J gene usage. Highly overlapping thymic repertoires in unrelated individuals were reported by related research.

Input material: thymocytes. The chain couples TRBV10-3 to TRBJ2-2; D is uncertain. This sequence was found in a boy less than two years old with a congenital heart defect. This CDR3 reads CAISEGQANTGELFF. The CDR3 nucleotides read TGTGCCATCAGTGAGGGTCAGGCTAACACCGGGGAGCTGTTTTTT.